Below, 8 T cell receptor beta chains from the same sample are listed, as sequenced in a study of early T cells in non-severe SARS-CoV-2 infection. Using its own MiXCR run on the 5' RACE reads, TCRdb lists one record per CDR3 protein. The sample records tens of thousands of distinct CDR3 sequences, about 6% being singletons. The material was whole blood, obtained at baseline. The receptors stem from an adult who was a healthcare worker with PCR-confirmed SARS-CoV-2 infection or an uninfected control (not recorded which).

This clonotype occurred many times. This chain joins TRBV12-3 or TRBV12-4 and TRBJ2-7; D might be TRBD2 (5 bases). V gave up 6 bases and J gave up 2 bases, with 8 bases separating them. The CDR3 loop spans 12 amino acids. CDR3: CASSSGPYEQYF. DNA of the CDR3: TGTGCCAGCAGCAGCGGACCCTACGAGCAGTACTTC.

Many counts were recorded for this clonotype. The J gene is TRBJ1-1, the V gene TRBV5-1; D is uncertain. With 0 bases removed from V and 4 bases from J, the gap between germline ends came to 19 bases. Germline CDR1 and CDR2: SGHRS and YFSETQ. CDR3 length: 17 residues. The CDR3 is CASSLVPGMELGTEAFF. CDR3 bases: TGCGCCAGCAGCTTGGTTCCGGGAATGGAGTTGGGCACTGAAGCTTTCTTT.

This clonotype was counted only a few times. The V gene is TRBV12-3 or TRBV12-4, the J gene TRBJ2-7, with D possibly being TRBD2 (6 bases). The germline V and J ends were trimmed by 3 bases and 5 bases, with 14 bases remaining between them. CDR3 length: 14 residues. The CDR3 DNA sequence: TGTGCCAGCAGTTTCAGTCTAGCGAGGAACGAGCAGTACTTC. It encodes CASSFSLARNEQYF.

The chain recombines TRBV5-6 with TRBJ1-2; D remains ambiguous. Trimming took off 0 bases at V and 3 bases at J, with 9 bases between the two ends. The germline V gene encodes CDR1 SGHDT and CDR2 YYEEEE. The CDR3 spans 14 residues. The CDR3: CASSLDFRDYGYTF. The CDR3 DNA sequence: TGTGCCAGCAGCTTGGATTTCAGAGACTATGGCTACACCTTC. The whole variable domain, remainder taken from reference TRBV5-6 and TRBJ1-2, is DAGVTQSPTHLIKTRGQQVTLRCSPKSGHDTVSWYQQALGQGPQFIFQYYEEEERQRGNFPDRFSGHQFPNYSSELNVNALLLGDSALYLCASSLDFRDYGYTFGSGTRLTVV.

The genes are TRBV29-1 and TRBJ2-7; D is undetermined. Trimming removed 2 bases at V and 2 bases at J, with 10 bases between. Germline-derived CDR1 and CDR2 are SQVTM and ANQGSEA. The CDR3 loop spans 13 amino acids. The CDR3 protein is CSVELHDTYEQYF. CDR3 nucleotide sequence: TGCAGCGTTGAACTCCATGACACCTACGAGCAGTACTTC.

This clonotype has a handful of counts. The DNA for the CDR3 is TGTGCCAGCAGCCCGACAGGGGGATCTGGAAACACCATATATTTT. It translates to CASSPTGGSGNTIYF. The chain is built from TRBV7-6 and TRBJ1-3; 9 bases line up with TRBD1. The CDR3 runs to 15 residues. The germline CDR1 and CDR2 sequences are SGHVS and FNYEAQ. The V segment lost 5 bases and the J segment 1 base; nucleotides outside the gene matches: 3.

This clonotype was seen many times. The rearrangement uses TRBV7-2 and TRBJ2-5; the D gene is possibly TRBD1 (5 bases). Trimming left V 5 bases short and J 8 bases short, with 15 bases between. This CDR3 comprises 13 residues. The germline CDR1 and CDR2 sequences are SGHTA and FQGNSA. DNA for the CDR3: TGTGCCAGCAGCCCCTATAAAGGGGCCACCCAGTACTTC. This codes for CASSPYKGATQYF. The variable domain in full, completed from reference TRBV7-2 and TRBJ2-5, reads GAGVSQSPSNKVTEKGKDVELRCDPISGHTALYWYRQSLGQGLEFLIYFQGNSAPDKSGLPSDRFSAERTGGSVSTLTIQRTQQEDSAVYLCASSPYKGATQYFGPGTRLLVL.

V is TRBV12-3 or TRBV12-4 and J is TRBJ2-1; possible D gene TRBD2, 6 bases. Trimming left V 7 bases short and J 7 bases short, with 17 bases between. This CDR3 comprises 14 residues. CDR3 DNA: TGTGCCAGCAACACCTGGACGGGAGAGAATGAGCAGTTCTTC. Amino acids: CASNTWTGENEQFF.